The T cell receptor (beta chain) under discussion was sequenced for a study of shared clonotypes between healthy human individuals. Researchers drew on roughly 100 million PBMCs for genomic DNA from unsorted samples. The germline CDR1 and CDR2 sequences are MNHEY and SMNVEV (reference sequence). Trimming cost V 5 bases and J 1 base, with 9 bases left between them. The CDR3 runs 13 residues. Study results and limitations: The study drew on few donors, limiting represented genetic and exposure-history diversity.

Execution of the assay was at deep level. TCRdb's copy holds only in-frame clones and misses some; the assay was immunoSEQ multiplex PCR. This table has 450,000 to 500,000 clones, 79% appearing once. A note on this clone: The antigen is undetermined.

The sample consisted of PBMCs. The clonotype comes from a woman in her thirties or forties in good health. Some clones in this sample may be carry-over from other donors' samples. The V gene is TRBV27, the J gene TRBJ2-7, with unresolved D. The chain's CDR3 is CASSNMGSYEQYF. The DNA for the CDR3 is TGTGCCAGCAGTAATATGGGGTCCTACGAGCAGTACTTC.